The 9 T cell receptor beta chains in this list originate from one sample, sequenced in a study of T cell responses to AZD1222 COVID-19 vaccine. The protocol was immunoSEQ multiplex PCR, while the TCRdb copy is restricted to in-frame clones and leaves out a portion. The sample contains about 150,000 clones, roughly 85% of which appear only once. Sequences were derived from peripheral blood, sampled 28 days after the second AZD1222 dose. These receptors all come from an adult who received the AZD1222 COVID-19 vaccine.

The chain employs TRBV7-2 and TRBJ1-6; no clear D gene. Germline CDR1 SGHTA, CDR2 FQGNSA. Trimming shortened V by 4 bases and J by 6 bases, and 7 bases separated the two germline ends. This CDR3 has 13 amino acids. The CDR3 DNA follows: TGTGCCAGCAGCTGGACGGGTAATTCACCCCTCCACTTT. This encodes CASSWTGNSPLHF.

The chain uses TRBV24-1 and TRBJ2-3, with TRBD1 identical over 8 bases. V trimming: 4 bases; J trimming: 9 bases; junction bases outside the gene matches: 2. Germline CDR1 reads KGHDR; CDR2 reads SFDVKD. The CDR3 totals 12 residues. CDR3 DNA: TGTGCCACCAGTGACGGGGACAGGACGCAGTATTTT. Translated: CATSDGDRTQYF.

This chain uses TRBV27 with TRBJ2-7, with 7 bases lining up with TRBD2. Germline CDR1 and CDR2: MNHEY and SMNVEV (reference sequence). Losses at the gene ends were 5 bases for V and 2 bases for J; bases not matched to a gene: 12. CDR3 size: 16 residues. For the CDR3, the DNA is TGTGCCAGCAGTGCCTACTGGGGAGGGCAGGCCTACGAGCAGTACTTC. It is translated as CASSAYWGGQAYEQYF.

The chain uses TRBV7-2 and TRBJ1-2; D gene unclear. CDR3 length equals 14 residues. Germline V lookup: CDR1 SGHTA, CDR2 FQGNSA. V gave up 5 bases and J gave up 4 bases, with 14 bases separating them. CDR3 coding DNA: TGTGCCAGCAGCACCATACGCGTAAGCTATGGCTACACCTTC. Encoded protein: CASSTIRVSYGYTF.

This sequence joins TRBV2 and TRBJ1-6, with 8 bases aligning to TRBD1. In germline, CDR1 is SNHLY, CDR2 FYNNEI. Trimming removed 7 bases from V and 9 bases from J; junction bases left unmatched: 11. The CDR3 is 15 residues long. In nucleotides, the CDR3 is TGTGCCAGCATTCCCCGGACAGGGCGTAGTTCACCCCTCCACTTT. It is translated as CASIPRTGRSSPLHF.

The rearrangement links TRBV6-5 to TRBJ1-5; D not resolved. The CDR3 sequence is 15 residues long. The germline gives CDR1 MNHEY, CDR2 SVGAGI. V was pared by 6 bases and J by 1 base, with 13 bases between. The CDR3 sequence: CASSQGRQSNQPQHF. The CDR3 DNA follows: TGTGCCAGCAGCCAAGGGCGGCAGAGCAATCAGCCCCAGCATTTT.

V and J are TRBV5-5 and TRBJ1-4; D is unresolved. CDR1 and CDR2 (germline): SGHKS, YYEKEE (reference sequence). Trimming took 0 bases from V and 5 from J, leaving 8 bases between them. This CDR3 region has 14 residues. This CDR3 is CASSLGQVNEKLFF. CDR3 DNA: TGTGCCAGCAGCTTGGGACAAGTAAATGAAAAACTGTTTTTT.

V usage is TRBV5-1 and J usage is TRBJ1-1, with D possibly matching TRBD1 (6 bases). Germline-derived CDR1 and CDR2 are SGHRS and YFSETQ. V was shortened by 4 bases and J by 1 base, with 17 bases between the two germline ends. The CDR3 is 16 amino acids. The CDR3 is CASSPWTVTSNTEAFF. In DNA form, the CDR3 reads TGCGCCAGCAGCCCATGGACAGTAACTTCGAACACTGAAGCTTTCTTT.

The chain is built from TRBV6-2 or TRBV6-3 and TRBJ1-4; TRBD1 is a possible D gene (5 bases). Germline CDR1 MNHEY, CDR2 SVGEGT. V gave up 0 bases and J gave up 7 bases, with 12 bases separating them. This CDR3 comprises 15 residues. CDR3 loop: CASSYSLGRREKLFF. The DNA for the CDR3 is TGTGCCAGCAGTTACTCTCTGGGGCGACGTGAAAAACTGTTTTTT.